A selection of T cell receptor beta chains follows, all from one sample in a study of OX40 agonist ivuxolimab in advanced cancers. Sequencing used immunoSEQ multiplex PCR; TCRdb keeps in-frame clones, though not all of them. This table has nearly 80,000 clones, roughly 86% appearing once. Material: CD4+ or CD8+ T cells sorted from blood, obtained in a trial of the OX40 agonist ivuxolimab. The receptor source for this set is an adult with an advanced solid tumor such as melanoma, head and neck, liver or kidney cancer. CDR3s leave out the opening cysteine and the closing phenylalanine or tryptophan. A D gene is named only where the DNA matches it firmly.

d_call: TRBD1
j_call: -
v_call: TRBV10-3
cdr3_aa: AIGDSSYEQY

d_call: -
j_call: TRBJ2-3
v_call: TRBV7-6
cdr3_aa: ASSLGWTFSTDTQY

d_call: -
j_call: TRBJ2-2
v_call: TRBV4-1
cdr3_aa: ASSMSMSGDGTGELF

d_call: -
j_call: TRBJ2-5
v_call: TRBV5-1
cdr3_aa: ASSLGENQETQY

d_call: -
j_call: TRBJ2-7
v_call: TRBV20-1
cdr3_aa: STGLGYEQY

d_call: -
j_call: TRBJ1-1
v_call: TRBV30
cdr3_aa: AWSSGWDTEAF

d_call: -
j_call: TRBJ1-2
v_call: TRBV29-1
cdr3_aa: SVSTGVGYGYT

d_call: -
j_call: TRBJ2-3
v_call: TRBV27
cdr3_aa: ASSLKIGRDTDTQY

d_call: -
j_call: TRBJ1-4
v_call: TRBV30
cdr3_aa: AWRPGGLEKLF

d_call: TRBD2
j_call: TRBJ2-7
v_call: TRBV18
cdr3_aa: ASSPPSGAYEQY

d_call: -
j_call: TRBJ2-7
v_call: TRBV18
cdr3_aa: ASSGGREQVNEQY

d_call: -
j_call: TRBJ1-4
v_call: TRBV19
cdr3_aa: ASAIATNEKLF

d_call: -
j_call: TRBJ1-2
v_call: TRBV7-2
cdr3_aa: ASSLAGGAKNYGYT

d_call: TRBD1
j_call: TRBJ2-7
v_call: TRBV27
cdr3_aa: ATRDRGKLSYEQY

d_call: -
j_call: TRBJ2-1
v_call: TRBV6-6
cdr3_aa: ASSYNHRAPLNEQF

d_call: -
j_call: TRBJ1-2
v_call: TRBV7-2
cdr3_aa: ASSLNSGMGYT

d_call: TRBD1
j_call: TRBJ1-1
v_call: TRBV7-2
cdr3_aa: ASSRRTGMEGTEAF

d_call: TRBD2
j_call: TRBJ2-3
v_call: TRBV5-4
cdr3_aa: ASSPGTSGRTLDTQY

d_call: TRBD2
j_call: TRBJ2-3
v_call: TRBV7-9
cdr3_aa: ASSQTSGGRTDTQY

d_call: TRBD2
j_call: TRBJ2-7
v_call: TRBV5-4
cdr3_aa: ASSKGLALEQY

d_call: TRBD1
j_call: TRBJ2-5
v_call: TRBV12-5
cdr3_aa: ASGLSTGGAGETQY

d_call: TRBD1
j_call: TRBJ1-4
v_call: TRBV4-2
cdr3_aa: ASSQEWDRNEKLF

d_call: TRBD1
j_call: TRBJ2-1
v_call: TRBV18
cdr3_aa: ASSLGQGKYNEQF

d_call: -
j_call: TRBJ2-2
v_call: TRBV5-6
cdr3_aa: ASSLAGLVRTGELF

d_call: -
j_call: TRBJ2-1
v_call: TRBV5-6
cdr3_aa: ASRGSSYNEQF

d_call: -
j_call: TRBJ2-1
v_call: TRBV7-2
cdr3_aa: ASSYQWASYNEQF

d_call: TRBD1
j_call: TRBJ1-1
v_call: TRBV5-1
cdr3_aa: ASSLDGTANTEAF

d_call: TRBD2
j_call: TRBJ2-7
v_call: TRBV5-1
cdr3_aa: ASSLEASGFYEQY

d_call: -
j_call: TRBJ1-2
v_call: TRBV5-6
cdr3_aa: ASSLSRTGYT

d_call: -
j_call: TRBJ2-7
v_call: TRBV29-1
cdr3_aa: SVEGSSGSYEQY

d_call: -
j_call: TRBJ1-1
v_call: TRBV10-1
cdr3_aa: ASSDLGFSGMNTEAF

d_call: -
j_call: TRBJ2-1
v_call: TRBV9
cdr3_aa: ASSVGVVFAYNEQF

d_call: -
j_call: TRBJ2-3
v_call: TRBV7-9
cdr3_aa: ASSPPGTPDTQY

d_call: TRBD1
j_call: TRBJ1-5
v_call: TRBV18
cdr3_aa: ASSLNGQDYSNQPQH

d_call: -
j_call: TRBJ1-2
v_call: TRBV5-8
cdr3_aa: ASSLGTRRSGYT

d_call: TRBD2
j_call: TRBJ2-1
v_call: TRBV7-2
cdr3_aa: ASSPGLAGVGLF

d_call: -
j_call: TRBJ2-3
v_call: TRBV9
cdr3_aa: ASSVAGIGLGTSDTQY

d_call: -
j_call: TRBJ1-1
v_call: TRBV6-6
cdr3_aa: ATQQGSYNTEAF

d_call: -
j_call: TRBJ2-1
v_call: TRBV30
cdr3_aa: AWTSYNEQF

d_call: -
j_call: TRBJ2-3
v_call: TRBV5-1
cdr3_aa: ASSYRDLSTDTQY

d_call: -
j_call: TRBJ1-1
v_call: TRBV19
cdr3_aa: ASSKGGYEAF

d_call: -
j_call: TRBJ2-7
v_call: TRBV6-1
cdr3_aa: ASSDYNRGKRYEQY

d_call: -
j_call: TRBJ2-1
v_call: TRBV4-3
cdr3_aa: ASSQVGARGVRYNEQF

d_call: -
j_call: TRBJ1-2
v_call: TRBV4-1
cdr3_aa: ASSQRQPVTYGYT

d_call: -
j_call: TRBJ1-3
v_call: TRBV6-1
cdr3_aa: AGRGEGNTIY

d_call: TRBD2
j_call: TRBJ2-1
v_call: TRBV5-1
cdr3_aa: ASSSTSGSSYNEQF

d_call: -
j_call: TRBJ1-3
v_call: TRBV4-3
cdr3_aa: ASSQDIGTGNTIY

d_call: TRBD1
j_call: TRBJ2-7
v_call: TRBV2
cdr3_aa: ASSGDRGSSYEQY

d_call: -
j_call: TRBJ1-4
v_call: TRBV5-1
cdr3_aa: ASSVERGVDEKLF

d_call: -
j_call: TRBJ1-4
v_call: TRBV19
cdr3_aa: ASSRGTSEKLF

d_call: -
j_call: TRBJ1-2
v_call: TRBV6-1
cdr3_aa: ASSEGPTGYGYT